The 22 T cell receptor beta chains in this list originate from one sample, sequenced in a study of response to subunit inactivated influenza vaccine. TCRdb independently ran MiXCR on the RT-PCR reads; one entry per CDR3 protein. In the table there are 530,000 or so distinct CDR3 sequences, about 10% of which are singletons. This specimen was PBMCs from blood, taken on the day of vaccination. All receptors derive from a man aged 45-60 years who received an inactivated influenza vaccine.

In its sample, this clonotype was seen a few times. The chain employs TRBV4-1 and TRBJ2-5; the match to TRBD2 covers 11 bases. The CDR3 has 16 amino acids. Germline V gene lookup returns CDR1 MGHRA and CDR2 YSYEKL. With 2 bases clipped from V and 3 bases from J, the junction kept 5 bases outside the gene matches. The CDR3 DNA sequence: TGCGCCAGCAGCCAATACGGGACTAGCGGTGAAGAGACCCAGTACTTC. Translation gives CASSQYGTSGEETQYF.

The chain carries TRBV6-2 or TRBV6-3 and TRBJ2-1; 13 bases fit TRBD2. The CDR3 covers 16 residues. The germline V gene has CDR1 MNHEY and CDR2 SVGEGT. J was trimmed by 3 bases and V by 6 bases; bases with no gene match: 5. The CDR3 protein is CASSRTSGSHYNEQFF. DNA of the CDR3: TGTGCCAGCAGCCGGACTAGCGGGAGCCACTACAATGAGCAGTTCTTC.

This clonotype was recorded a few times. The rearrangement links TRBV6-2 or TRBV6-3 to TRBJ2-5, with 7 bases lining up with TRBD2. The germline CDR1 and CDR2 sequences are MNHEY and SVGEGT. The V segment lost 6 bases and the J segment 5 bases; nucleotides outside the gene matches: 15. This CDR3 is built from 16 residues. CDR3: CASSTLYAGVGETQYF. The CDR3, as DNA: TGTGCCAGCAGCACCCTCTACGCGGGAGTCGGGGAGACCCAGTACTTC.

This clonotype was seen a handful of times. This chain uses TRBV7-9 with TRBJ2-7; possibly TRBD1 for D (6 bases). The germline CDR1 and CDR2 sequences are SEHNR and FQNEAQ (reference sequence). The CDR3 consists of 14 residues. V shed 6 bases and J shed 6 bases, with 18 bases lying between them. CDR3 loop: CASSPGTLTSEQYF. The CDR3 DNA is TGTGCCAGCAGTCCCGGGACACTGACTTCCGAGCAGTACTTC.

The chain couples TRBV18 to TRBJ2-5; D is possibly TRBD2 (5 bases). Germline CDR1 KGHSH, CDR2 LQKENI. With 1 base removed from V and 5 bases from J, the gap between germline ends came to 17 bases. There are 16 residues in the CDR3. The CDR3 reads CASSPLAPNGVETQYF. In nucleotides, the CDR3 is TGTGCCAGCTCACCACTAGCGCCCAACGGTGTGGAGACCCAGTACTTC.

The chain employs TRBV6-1 and TRBJ2-3; D gene ambiguous. The V gene's germline CDR1 is MNHNS and CDR2 SASEGT. The CDR3 contains 14 residues. Trimming removed 1 base from V and 0 bases from J, with 5 bases in between. The DNA for the CDR3 is TGTGCCAGCAGTGAAGGGTTTAGCACAGATACGCAGTATTTT. It yields the protein CASSEGFSTDTQYF.

This clonotype was found a few times. The chain carries TRBV9 and TRBJ2-5, with D possibly matching TRBD2 (7 bases). The CDR3 runs to 15 residues. The germline gives CDR1 SGDLS, CDR2 YYNGEE. V was shortened by 7 bases and J by 0 bases, with 16 bases between the two germline ends. As DNA, the CDR3 is TGTGCCAGCGGGGGGGGACATCCGTACCAAGAGACCCAGTACTTC. It is translated as CASGGGHPYQETQYF.

The V call is TRBV12-3 or TRBV12-4, the J call TRBJ2-6, with 8 bases matching TRBD1. V lost 5 bases to trimming and J lost 0 bases; unmatched junction nucleotides: 6. The CDR3 is 17 amino acids. The CDR3 region has the DNA TGTGCCAGCAGTCCCAGGACAGGGTTCTCTGGGGCCAACGTCCTGACTTTC. Translated, it gives CASSPRTGFSGANVLTF.

This clonotype was detected ten times or more. The V and J genes are TRBV5-1 and TRBJ2-7; D might be TRBD1 or TRBD2, each matching 6 bases. CDR3 length: 15 residues. Germline V CDR1 and CDR2: SGHRS, YFSETQ. The V end lost 0 bases, the J end lost 3 bases, and 13 bases lay between the germline ends. The CDR3 DNA sequence: TGCGCCAGCAGCTTGGGAGGGGGGCAGGACTACGAGCAGTACTTC. This sequence encodes CASSLGGGQDYEQYF.

In its sample, this clonotype was seen many times. V is TRBV4-2 and J is TRBJ2-5; TRBD1 matches 7 bases. Germline CDR1 and CDR2: LGHNA and YNFKEQ. The ends lost 4 bases at V and 0 bases at J; junction bases unmatched: 11. The CDR3 is made up of 17 amino acids. CDR3 DNA: TGTGCCAGCAGCCGAAGAGGGGGCGACAGGTACCAAGAGACCCAGTACTTC. Residues: CASSRRGGDRYQETQYF.

This clonotype was observed a few times. This rearrangement joins TRBV18 to TRBJ2-3; D is perhaps TRBD2 (5 bases). Germline CDR1 KGHSH, CDR2 LQKENI. CDR3 length: 13 residues. Trimming stripped 5 bases from V and 6 bases from J, with 12 bases between. CDR3 in amino acids: CASSVLVFDTQYF. The DNA of the CDR3 is TGTGCCAGCTCAGTACTAGTCTTTGATACGCAGTATTTT.

V gene TRBV6-1 combines with J gene TRBJ2-2; tentatively, D is TRBD2 (7 bases). Germline CDR1 is MNHNS and CDR2 is SASEGT. This CDR3 has 14 residues. V lost 10 bases to trimming and J lost 4 bases, with 16 bases between them. CDR3 bases: TGTGCCACCTACCGGGGGGCGGGCACCGGGGAGCTGTTTTTT. It is translated as CATYRGAGTGELFF.

This clonotype appeared a few times. This chain links TRBV10-3 with TRBJ2-7; weak D call: TRBD2 (5 bases). V lost 3 bases, J lost 4 bases, and 10 bases lay in between. The CDR3 spans 13 residues. The germline V gene has CDR1 ENHRY and CDR2 SYGVKD. DNA of the CDR3: TGTGCCATCAGTGACGGGATTCTTTACGAGCAGTACTTC. Its protein is CAISDGILYEQYF.

This clonotype was seen more than once but under ten times. The rearrangement uses TRBV4-2 and TRBJ1-1; 8 bases match TRBD1. The ends lost 1 base at V and 0 bases at J; junction bases unmatched: 4. The CDR3 extends over 16 amino acids. The V gene's germline CDR1 is LGHNA and CDR2 YNFKEQ. CDR3 sequence: CASSQGTGSMNTEAFF. DNA for the CDR3: TGTGCCAGCAGCCAAGGGACAGGGTCAATGAACACTGAAGCTTTCTTT.

This clonotype has a handful of counts. The V and J genes are TRBV2 and TRBJ2-7; perhaps TRBD1 as D (6 bases). The length of the CDR3 is 15 residues. Germline-derived CDR1 and CDR2 are SNHLY and FYNNEI. The V end lost 6 bases, the J end lost 7 bases, and 22 bases lay between the germline ends. The CDR3 reads CASRALVPGQGEQYF. DNA for the CDR3: TGTGCCAGCAGGGCATTAGTCCCGGGACAAGGGGAGCAGTACTTC.

A few counts support this clonotype. V is TRBV6-2 or TRBV6-3 and J is TRBJ2-6; TRBD1 matches at 10 bases. Germline-derived CDR1 and CDR2 are MNHEY and SVGEGT. The CDR3 length is 17 residues. The V segment lost 10 bases and the J segment 2 bases; nucleotides outside the gene matches: 11. CDR3 sequence: CATLQRDRGAGANVLTF. The CDR3 nucleotides read TGTGCCACCCTACAACGGGACAGGGGCGCTGGGGCCAACGTCCTGACTTTC.

This clonotype was counted ten times or more. The V gene is TRBV29-1, the J gene TRBJ1-1; a weak D match, TRBD1 (6 bases). The germline V and J ends were trimmed by 3 bases and 6 bases, with 20 bases remaining between them. Germline loops: CDR1 SQVTM, CDR2 ANQGSEA. This CDR3 region has 15 residues. The CDR3 DNA reads as TGCAGCGTTGACGGTGGAGAGGGTAAGGGGGCTGAAGCTTTCTTT. Translated, it gives CSVDGGEGKGAEAFF.

The chain links TRBV5-1 to TRBJ2-3, with 9 bases fitting TRBD1. Germline V gives CDR1 SGHRS, CDR2 YFSETQ. The ends lost 4 bases at V and 4 bases at J; junction bases unmatched: 10. The CDR3 runs 16 residues. CDR3 protein: CASSLLGTGRPDTQYF. CDR3 bases: TGCGCCAGCAGCCTCCTGGGGACAGGGAGACCAGATACGCAGTATTTT.

The sample holds many counts of this clonotype. This sequence joins TRBV18 and TRBJ2-7; TRBD1 might be the D (6 bases). The CDR3 contains 15 residues. Trimming took off 6 bases at V and 1 base at J, with 16 bases between the two ends. From germline, CDR1 is KGHSH and CDR2 LQKENI. CDR3 in amino acids: CASSPGSGQSYEQYF. The CDR3 coding sequence is TGTGCCAGCTCGCCAGGCAGCGGACAGTCCTACGAGCAGTACTTC.

V gene TRBV20-1 combines with J gene TRBJ2-1; D is perhaps TRBD2 (7 bases). CDR1 is DFQATT, CDR2 SNEGSKA, per germline (reference sequence). V gave up 0 bases and J gave up 4 bases, with 10 bases separating them. The CDR3 covers 14 residues. CDR3 amino acids: CSARDGGRYNEQFF. The CDR3 bases are TGCAGTGCTAGAGACGGGGGGCGGTACAATGAGCAGTTCTTC.

The DNA for the CDR3 is TGCGCCAGCAGCCAAAATCCGGGACTGGACAACAATGAGCAGTTCTTC. Protein product: CASSQNPGLDNNEQFF. This chain uses TRBV4-3 with TRBJ2-1; a weak D match, TRBD2 (6 bases). The CDR3 sequence is 16 residues long. Trimming left V 2 bases short and J 5 bases short, with 16 bases between. Per germline, CDR1 LGHNA and CDR2 YSLEER.

At least ten counts were recorded for this clonotype. V is TRBV10-3 and J is TRBJ2-1, with TRBD2 as a possible D gene (6 bases). CDR3 size: 12 residues. Germline V lookup: CDR1 ENHRY, CDR2 SYGVKD. Trimming removed 5 bases from V and 14 bases from J, with 16 bases in between. CDR3 sequence: CAISPPDGREFF. CDR3 nucleotide sequence: TGTGCCATCAGTCCTCCCGACGGGAGAGAGTTCTTC.